This T cell receptor (beta chain) was sequenced for a study of CD8 T cells in Susac syndrome. This clonotype has just one count. Sequencing of TCR beta, carried out with a high-throughput approach, was applied to CD8+ and CD4+ T cells from the blood. The CDR3 has 14 residues. The J segment lost 3 bases and the V segment lost 6 bases, leaving 6 bases of the junction unmatched. CDR1 and CDR2 from the germline V gene are WSHSY and SAAADI. An input of roughly 0.5 to 1 ug of RNA was subjected to reverse transcription using random hexamers. From the immunoSEQ multiplex PCR reads, TCRdb called clonotypes with MiXCR, one entry per CDR3 protein. Among roughly 80,000 distinct CDR3 sequences listed, approximately 93% were seen once.

The rearrangement uses TRBV10-2 and TRBJ2-5, with 8 bases matching TRBD1. The receptor was derived from a human donor with Susac syndrome. Sequences were obtained from CD8+ T cells from PBMCs. The CDR3 loop is CASSGTGKEETQYF. DNA for the CDR3: TGCGCCAGCAGCGGGACAGGAAAGGAAGAGACCCAGTACTTC.